The 2 T cell receptor beta chains below all came from one sample that was sequenced in a study of T cell changes during pregnancy in multiple sclerosis (dated by TCRdb to the late 2010s). Library method: the immunoSEQ multiplex PCR assay. In TCRdb, the immuneACCESS table is reduced to in-frame sequences with V and J assigned. These tables do not hold every clone; where another copy was compared, an unresolved V gene accounts for under half, and the others remain unexplained. Counted in this sample were around 110,000 clones; around 90% of them appeared once. Jointly, the top ten make up over 1.5% of the sample. This specimen was peripheral blood, taken in the third trimester of pregnancy. The receptors stem from a female donor with multiple sclerosis, enrolled in a pregnancy study.

The V gene is TRBV6-1, the J gene TRBJ2-2; 9 positions agree with TRBD1. CDR3 length: 15 amino acids. Unmatched junction bases numbered 2, after V lost 6 bases and J lost 0 bases. From germline, CDR1 is MNHNS and CDR2 SASEGT. Here the CDR3 DNA reads TGTGCCAGCAGGGGACAGGGTGCGAACACCGGGGAGCTGTTTTTT. Amino acid sequence: CASRGQGANTGELFF.

This chain connects TRBV10-3 to TRBJ1-1; D might be TRBD1 (5 bases). The V and J ends lost 1 base and 10 bases respectively, with 13 bases between them. This CDR3 has 13 residues. Germline V gene data show CDR1 as ENHRY and CDR2 as SYGVKD. The CDR3 nucleotides are TGTGCCATCAGTGAGTTCCAGGGAATTCTAGCTTTCTTT. It is translated as CAISEFQGILAFF.